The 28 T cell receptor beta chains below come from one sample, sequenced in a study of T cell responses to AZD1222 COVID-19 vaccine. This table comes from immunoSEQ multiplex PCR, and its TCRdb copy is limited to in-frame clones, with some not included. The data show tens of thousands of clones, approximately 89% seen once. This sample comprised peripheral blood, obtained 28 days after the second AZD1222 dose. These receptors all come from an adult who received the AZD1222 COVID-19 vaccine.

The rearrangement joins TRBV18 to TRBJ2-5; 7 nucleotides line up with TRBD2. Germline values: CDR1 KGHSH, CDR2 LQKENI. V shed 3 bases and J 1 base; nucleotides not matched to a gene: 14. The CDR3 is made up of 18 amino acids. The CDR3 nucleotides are TGTGCCAGCTCACCTAGACTAGCAACCTCCACTTCCCAAGAGACCCAGTACTTC. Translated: CASSPRLATSTSQETQYF. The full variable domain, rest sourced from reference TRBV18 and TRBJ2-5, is NAGVMQNPRHLVRRRGQEARLRCSPMKGHSHVYWYRQLPEEGLKFMVYLQKENIIDESGMPKERFSAEFPKEGPSILRIQQVVRGDSAAYFCASSPRLATSTSQETQYFGPGTRLLVL.

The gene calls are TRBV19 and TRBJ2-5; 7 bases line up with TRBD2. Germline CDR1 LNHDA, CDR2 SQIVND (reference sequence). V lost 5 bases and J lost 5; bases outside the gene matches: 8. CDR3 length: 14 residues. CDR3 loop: CASSRAGEVETQYF. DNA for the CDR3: TGTGCCAGTAGTCGGGCGGGAGAGGTGGAGACCCAGTACTTC.

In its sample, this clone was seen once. This CDR3 reads CASSKAGGAYEQYF. The CDR3 DNA is TGTGCCAGCAGCAAAGCGGGAGGTGCCTACGAGCAGTACTTC. The genes are TRBV9 and TRBJ2-7; 9 nucleotides match TRBD2. This CDR3 comprises 14 residues. V was pared by 4 bases and J by 2 bases, with 4 bases of the junction left unmatched. The V gene's germline CDR1 is SGDLS and CDR2 YYNGEE. The whole variable domain, remainder taken from reference TRBV9 and TRBJ2-7, is DSGVTQTPKHLITATGQRVTLRCSPRSGDLSVYWYQQSLDQGLQFLIQYYNGEERAKGNILERFSAQQFPDLHSELNLSSLELGDSALYFCASSKAGGAYEQYFGPGTRLTVT.

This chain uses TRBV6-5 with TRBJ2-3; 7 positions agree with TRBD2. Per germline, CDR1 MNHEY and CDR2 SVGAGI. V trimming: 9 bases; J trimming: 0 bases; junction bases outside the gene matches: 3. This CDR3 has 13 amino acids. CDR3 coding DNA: TGTGCCAGTTTGACTAGCAGCACAGATACGCAGTATTTT. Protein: CASLTSSTDTQYF.

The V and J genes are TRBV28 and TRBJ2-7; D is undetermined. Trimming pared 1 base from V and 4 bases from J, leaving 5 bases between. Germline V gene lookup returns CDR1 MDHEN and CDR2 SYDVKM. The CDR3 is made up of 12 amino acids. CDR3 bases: TGTGCCAGCAGTTTATTGAGGTACGAGCAGTACTTC. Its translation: CASSLLRYEQYF.

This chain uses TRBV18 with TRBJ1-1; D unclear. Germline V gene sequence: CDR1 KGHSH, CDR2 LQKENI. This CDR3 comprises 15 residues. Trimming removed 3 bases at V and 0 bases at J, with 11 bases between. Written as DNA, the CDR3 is TGTGCCAGCTCACCCCTCGGCCGGGTGAACACTGAAGCTTTCTTT. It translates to CASSPLGRVNTEAFF.

In DNA form, the CDR3 reads TGTGCCAGCAGTAAGGTAGCTGGTGAGCAGTACTTC. It is translated as CASSKVAGEQYF. V usage is TRBV13 and J usage is TRBJ2-7; D remains ambiguous. The CDR3 sequence is 12 residues long. V shed 6 bases and J shed 7 bases, with 13 bases lying between them. Germline lookup yields CDR1 PRHDT and CDR2 FYEKMQ (reference sequence).

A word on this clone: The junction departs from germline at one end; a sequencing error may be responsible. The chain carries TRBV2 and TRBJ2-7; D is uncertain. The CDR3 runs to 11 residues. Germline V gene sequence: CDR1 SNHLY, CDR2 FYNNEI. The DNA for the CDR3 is TGTGCCAGCAGTGAGGCAGGACGGTTTTCCTTC. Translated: CASSEAGRFSF.

The CDR3 sequence is CASSLGHFSTDTQYF. CDR3 nucleotides: TGTGCCAGCAGCTTAGGACACTTTAGCACAGATACGCAGTATTTT. This chain uses TRBV7-3 with TRBJ2-3; a possible D gene is TRBD1 (5 bases). V was cut by 2 bases and J by 0 bases, with 9 bases left in between. Germline V CDR1 and CDR2: SGHTA, FQGTGA. The CDR3 has 15 amino acids.

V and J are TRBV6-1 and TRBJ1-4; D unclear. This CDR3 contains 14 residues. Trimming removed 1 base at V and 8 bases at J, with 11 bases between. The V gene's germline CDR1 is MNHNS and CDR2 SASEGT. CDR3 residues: CASSEVGGREKLFF. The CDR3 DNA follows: TGTGCCAGCAGTGAAGTGGGCGGCAGGGAAAAACTGTTTTTT.

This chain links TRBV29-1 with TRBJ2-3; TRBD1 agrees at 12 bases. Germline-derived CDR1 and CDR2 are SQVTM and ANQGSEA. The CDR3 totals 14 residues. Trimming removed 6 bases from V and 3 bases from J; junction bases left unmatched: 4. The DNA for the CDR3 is TGCAGCGTCGGGGGACAGGGGGCGACAGATACGCAGTATTTT. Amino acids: CSVGGQGATDTQYF.

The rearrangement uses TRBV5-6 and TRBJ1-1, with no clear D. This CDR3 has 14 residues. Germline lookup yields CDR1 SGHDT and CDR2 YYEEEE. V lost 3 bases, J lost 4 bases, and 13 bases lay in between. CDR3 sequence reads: CASSWSVVGTEAFF. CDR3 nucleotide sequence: TGTGCCAGCAGCTGGTCCGTGGTCGGCACTGAAGCTTTCTTT.

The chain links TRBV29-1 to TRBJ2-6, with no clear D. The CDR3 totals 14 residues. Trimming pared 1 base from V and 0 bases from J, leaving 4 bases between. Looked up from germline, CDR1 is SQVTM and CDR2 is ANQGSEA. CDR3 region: CSVEAGSGANVLTF. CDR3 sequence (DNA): TGCAGCGTTGAAGCCGGCTCTGGGGCCAACGTCCTGACTTTC.

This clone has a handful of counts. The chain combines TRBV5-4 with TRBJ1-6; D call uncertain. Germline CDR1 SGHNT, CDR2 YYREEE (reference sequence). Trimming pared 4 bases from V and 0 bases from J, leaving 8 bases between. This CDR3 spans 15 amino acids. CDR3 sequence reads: CASSKASSYNSPLHF. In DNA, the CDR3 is TGTGCCAGCAGCAAAGCCAGCTCCTATAATTCACCCCTCCACTTT. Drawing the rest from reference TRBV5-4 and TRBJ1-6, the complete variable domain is ETGVTQSPTHLIKTRGQQVTLRCSSQSGHNTVSWYQQALGQGPQFIFQYYREEENGRGNFPPRFSGLQFPNYSSELNVNALELDDSALYLCASSKASSYNSPLHFGNGTRLTVT.

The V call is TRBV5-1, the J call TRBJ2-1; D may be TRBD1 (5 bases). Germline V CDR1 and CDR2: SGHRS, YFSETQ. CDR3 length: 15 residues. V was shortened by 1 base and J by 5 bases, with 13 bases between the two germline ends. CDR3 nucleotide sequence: TGCGCCAGCAGCTTGTTACAGGTTGGAGACAATGAGCAGTTCTTC. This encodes CASSLLQVGDNEQFF. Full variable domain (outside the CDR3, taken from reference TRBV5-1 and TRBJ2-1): KAGVTQTPRYLIKTRGQQVTLSCSPISGHRSVSWYQQTPGQGLQFLFEYFSETQRNKGNFPGRFSGRQFSNSRSEMNVSTLELGDSALYLCASSLLQVGDNEQFFGPGTRLTVL.

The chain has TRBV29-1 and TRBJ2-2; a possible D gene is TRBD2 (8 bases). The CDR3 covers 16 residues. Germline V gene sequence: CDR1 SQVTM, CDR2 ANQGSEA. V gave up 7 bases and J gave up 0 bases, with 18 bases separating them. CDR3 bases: TGCAGCGGACAGGGTGAAGCGGGAGCGAACACCGGGGAGCTGTTTTTT. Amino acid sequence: CSGQGEAGANTGELFF.

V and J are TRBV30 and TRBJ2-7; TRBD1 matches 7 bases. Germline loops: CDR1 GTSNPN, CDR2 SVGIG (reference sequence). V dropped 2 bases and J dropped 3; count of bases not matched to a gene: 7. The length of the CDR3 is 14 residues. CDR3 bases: TGTGCCTGGAGTACGACAGGGAAAATCTACGAGCAGTACTTC. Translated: CAWSTTGKIYEQYF.

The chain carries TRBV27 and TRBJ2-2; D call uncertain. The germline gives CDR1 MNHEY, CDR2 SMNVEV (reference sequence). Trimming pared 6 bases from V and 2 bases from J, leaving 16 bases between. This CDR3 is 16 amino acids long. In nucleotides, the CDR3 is TGTGCCAGCAGCCCCCCCTGGCTACTTAACACCGGGGAGCTGTTTTTT. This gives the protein CASSPPWLLNTGELFF.

The CDR3 spells CASSPTSGSTDTQYF. The DNA of the CDR3 is TGTGCCAGCAGCCCGACTAGCGGGAGCACAGATACGCAGTATTTT. V gene TRBV7-2 combines with J gene TRBJ2-3; TRBD2 aligns across 10 bases. The germline V gene encodes CDR1 SGHTA and CDR2 FQGNSA. V gave up 5 bases and J gave up 0 bases; unmatched junction bases: 2. The CDR3 contains 15 residues.

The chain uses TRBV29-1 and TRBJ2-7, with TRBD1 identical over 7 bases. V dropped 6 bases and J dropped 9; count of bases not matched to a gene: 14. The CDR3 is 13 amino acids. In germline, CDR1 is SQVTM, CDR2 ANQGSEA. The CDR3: CSVGDSSLRGQYF. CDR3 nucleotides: TGCAGCGTGGGGGACAGTAGTCTACGAGGGCAGTACTTC.

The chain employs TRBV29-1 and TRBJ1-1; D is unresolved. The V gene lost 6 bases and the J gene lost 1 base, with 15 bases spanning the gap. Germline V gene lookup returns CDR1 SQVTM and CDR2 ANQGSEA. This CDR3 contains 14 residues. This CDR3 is CSVRPLTENTEAFF. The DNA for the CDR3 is TGCAGCGTCCGCCCATTGACCGAGAACACTGAAGCTTTCTTT.

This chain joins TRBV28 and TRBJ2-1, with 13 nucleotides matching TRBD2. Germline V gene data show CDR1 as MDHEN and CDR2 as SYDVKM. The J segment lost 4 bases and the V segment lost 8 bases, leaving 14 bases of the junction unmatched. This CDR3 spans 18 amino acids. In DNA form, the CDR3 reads TGTGCCAGCTCGGGACTAGCGGGGACAGGGGGTTTTTACAATGAGCAGTTCTTC. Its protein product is CASSGLAGTGGFYNEQFF.

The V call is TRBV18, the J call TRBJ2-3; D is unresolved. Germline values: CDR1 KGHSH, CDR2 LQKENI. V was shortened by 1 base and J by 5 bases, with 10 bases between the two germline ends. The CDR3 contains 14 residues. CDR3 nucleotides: TGTGCCAGCTCACCACAGGGTATCGGAGATACGCAGTATTTT. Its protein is CASSPQGIGDTQYF.

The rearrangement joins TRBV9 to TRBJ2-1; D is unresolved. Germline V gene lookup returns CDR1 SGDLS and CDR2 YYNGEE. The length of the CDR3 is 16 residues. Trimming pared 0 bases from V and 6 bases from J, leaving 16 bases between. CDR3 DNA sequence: TGTGCCAGCAGCGTAGCTTTACACCCCCCCGGCAATGAGCAGTTCTTC. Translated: CASSVALHPPGNEQFF.

CDR3 protein: CASTLQGASNQPQHF. Written as DNA, the CDR3 is TGTGCCAGTACGCTCCAGGGGGCGAGCAATCAGCCCCAGCATTTT. The chain employs TRBV19 and TRBJ1-5; 8 bases align to TRBD1. The CDR3 is 15 amino acids. V was pared by 7 bases and J by 1 base, with 6 bases of the junction left unmatched. Germline CDR1 reads LNHDA; CDR2 reads SQIVND (reference sequence).

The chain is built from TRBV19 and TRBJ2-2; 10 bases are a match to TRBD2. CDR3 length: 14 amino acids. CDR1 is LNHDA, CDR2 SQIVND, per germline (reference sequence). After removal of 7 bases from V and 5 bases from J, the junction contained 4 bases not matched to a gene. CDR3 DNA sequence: TGTGCCAGTATGGTGACTAGCGGGACCGGGGAGCTGTTTTTT. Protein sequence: CASMVTSGTGELFF.

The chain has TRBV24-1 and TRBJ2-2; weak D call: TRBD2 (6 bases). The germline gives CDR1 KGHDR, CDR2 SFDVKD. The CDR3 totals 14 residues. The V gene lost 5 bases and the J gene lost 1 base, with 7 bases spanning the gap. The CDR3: CATSGSGNTGELFF. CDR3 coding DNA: TGTGCCACCAGTGGTAGCGGGAACACCGGGGAGCTGTTTTTT.

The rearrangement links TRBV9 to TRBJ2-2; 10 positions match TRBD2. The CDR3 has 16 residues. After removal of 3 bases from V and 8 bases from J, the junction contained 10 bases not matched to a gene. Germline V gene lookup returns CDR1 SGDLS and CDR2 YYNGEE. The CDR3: CASSGSGRASVGELFF. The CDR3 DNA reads TGTGCCAGCAGCGGCAGCGGGAGGGCCTCTGTAGGGGAGCTGTTTTTT.